In this sample, the clone carrying this TCR beta chain turned up a few times. The antigen is unknown. Constant-segment-primed 5'RACE gave TCR alpha and TCR beta cDNA libraries with sample barcodes and UMIs. TCRdb analysed the 5' RACE reads with MiXCR anew, one entry per CDR3 protein. The sample consists of some 490,000 distinct CDR3 sequences, about 20% of them appearing once. This record belongs to a study of T-cell memory formation after mild COVID-19. Overall study findings and caveats: Clones that got smaller from day 15 to 85 had even CD4/CD8, while clones growing later tipped toward CD4+.

V dropped 6 bases and J dropped 0; count of bases not matched to a gene: 14. The germline V gene encodes CDR1 MNHEY and CDR2 SVGAGI. This CDR3 contains 19 residues. This receptor was identified in an adult woman who had mild COVID-19 (a few samples of this study predate the infection). Cell type and time point are not known. This chain links TRBV6-5 with TRBJ2-2, with 9 nucleotides matching TRBD2. Sample: PBMCs or a T cell subset sorted from them (not recorded which). The DNA of the CDR3 is TGTGCCAGCAGCCCTTTAGGCCTAGCGGGGACCCCGAACACCGGGGAGCTGTTTTTT. It yields the protein CASSPLGLAGTPNTGELFF.